What follows are 7 T cell receptor beta chains derived from one specimen sequenced in a study of HIV-infected patients and healthy controls. Roughly three months, about 14 weeks, into antiretroviral therapy, follow-up blood was collected. Whole blood was used without fractionation, so all unsorted peripheral T cells were included. Reverse transcription used 450 to 650 ng RNA and constant-region primers for alpha and beta. Separate chain-specific third strand synthesis with multiplexing indices produced the alpha and beta libraries. Via MiXCR, TCRdb re-called the 5' RACE reads, giving one row per CDR3 protein. The table shows about 15,000 distinct CDR3 sequences, with approximately 12% occurring only once. This specimen consisted of blood, obtained during antiretroviral therapy. Receptor source: an adult with HIV infection. The donor label of this sample is uncertain.

Worth noting for this clonotype: With a much larger clone just one base away, this may be a read error. The CDR3 region has the DNA TGTGCCAGCGACAAACCGGGACTAGCGTCGGAGCAGTACTTC. Translated: CASDKPGLASEQYF. This chain connects TRBV6-2 or TRBV6-3 to TRBJ2-7, with 10 bases fitting TRBD2. After removal of 8 bases from V and 7 bases from J, the junction contained 11 bases not matched to a gene. This CDR3 is built from 14 residues. The germline CDR1 and CDR2 sequences are MNHEY and SVGEGT.

In this sample, this clonotype turned up many times. V and J are TRBV12-3 or TRBV12-4 and TRBJ2-1; D possibly uses TRBD1 or TRBD2 (6 bases each). The CDR3 is 13 amino acids. V was pared by 3 bases and J by 10 bases, with 13 bases between. CDR3 nucleotides: TGTGCCAGCAGTTTTTCGGGGGCAGGAGAGCAGTTCTTC. Translating gives CASSFSGAGEQFF.

This clonotype has just a few counts. The chain combines TRBV10-3 with TRBJ2-2, with 7 nucleotides matching TRBD1. The CDR3 is made up of 13 amino acids. V gave up 5 bases and J gave up 7 bases; unmatched junction bases: 4. Germline V gene data show CDR1 as ENHRY and CDR2 as SYGVKD. Written as DNA, the CDR3 is TGTGCCATCAGTTTTACAGGGGACGGGGAGCTGTTTTTT. Its protein is CAISFTGDGELFF.

This clonotype was recorded many times. J is TRBJ2-7 and V is TRBV19; D is possibly TRBD1 (6 bases). There are 14 residues in the CDR3. With 3 bases removed from V and 5 bases from J, the gap between germline ends came to 14 bases. Germline V lookup: CDR1 LNHDA, CDR2 SQIVND (reference sequence). The CDR3 loop reads CASSMDRSTHEQYF. The CDR3 bases are TGTGCCAGTAGTATGGACAGAAGTACTCACGAGCAGTACTTC.

The sample holds many counts of this clonotype. The rearrangement joins TRBV5-5 to TRBJ2-7; TRBD2 is a possible D gene (5 bases). The CDR3 loop spans 15 amino acids. Germline V CDR1 and CDR2: SGHKS, YYEKEE (reference sequence). Between the trimmed V and J ends, which lost 0 bases and 3 bases, there was a span of 13 bases. The CDR3 DNA is TGTGCCAGCAGCTTGGTTAGACTATCCTACTACGAGCAGTACTTC. Protein product: CASSLVRLSYYEQYF.

There are many counts of this clonotype. The V and J genes are TRBV6-5 and TRBJ1-2; D is uncertain. This CDR3 comprises 14 residues. Trimming pared 8 bases from V and 7 bases from J, leaving 20 bases between. Germline lookup yields CDR1 MNHEY and CDR2 SVGAGI. The CDR3, as DNA: TGTGCCAGCTCCGGACTCCCGGTGGTGGGTGGCTACACCTTC. This translates into CASSGLPVVGGYTF.

This clonotype was seen at least ten times. This chain connects TRBV7-2 to TRBJ1-3; D is uncertain. Trimming cost V 3 bases and J 0 bases, with 3 bases left between them. The CDR3 totals 13 residues. Germline V gene lookup returns CDR1 SGHTA and CDR2 FQGNSA. The DNA for the CDR3 is TGTGCCAGCAGCTTCGGCTCTGGAAACACCATATATTTT. Its protein product is CASSFGSGNTIYF.